This T cell receptor (beta chain) came from a study of T cell responses to AZD1222 COVID-19 vaccine. Whole-study results and caveats: Baseline antibody screening turned up just six or seven seropositive AZD1222 recipients. Spike-wide coverage was observed for vaccine-associated CD4 TCRs, with dominant responses at 160-218 and 743-854. Regions left unmutated in variants are reportedly the target of nearly half of spike-specific TCRs. Receipt of two AZD1222 doses was followed by a rise in Spike-specific TCR breadth and depth.

Produced via immunoSEQ multiplex PCR; TCRdb's table is partial and in-frame only. The sample has around 70,000 clones; roughly 85% are singletons. To note about this clone: Its matching antigen is unknown.

The specimen comprised peripheral blood, sampled on day 0 of AZD1222 vaccination. The TCR was taken from an adult in good health.

The CDR3 DNA reads TGTGCCAGCACCCAACAGGGGTACGAGCAGTACTTC. This encodes CASTQQGYEQYF. The chain couples TRBV28 to TRBJ2-7; 7 positions match TRBD1. With 7 bases clipped from V and 4 bases from J, the junction kept 4 bases outside the gene matches. CDR1 is MDHEN and CDR2 is SYDVKM in the germline V gene. The CDR3 extends over 12 amino acids.